The rows below give T cell receptor beta chains drawn from one sample of a study of T-cell memory formation after mild COVID-19. Using its own MiXCR run on the 5' RACE reads, TCRdb lists one record per CDR3 protein. Altogether 120,000 or so distinct CDR3 sequences are present, approximately 16% being singletons, with the ten largest covering about 15%. Material for sequencing was PBMCs or a T cell subset sorted from them (not recorded which). The receptors originated from an adult woman who had mild COVID-19 (a few samples of this study predate the infection). Cell type and time point are not known. Both conserved end residues are part of each CDR3. Fields, in order: J gene, clone size, V gene, D gene, CDR3 protein, CDR3 DNA. A D gene is named only where the DNA matches it firmly. Clone sizes are given selectively: once, few, many, or a class where the clone is expanded.

>TRBJ1-5|few|TRBV12-5|-
CASGLGQGNQPQHF
TGTGCTAGTGGTTTGGGACAGGGCAATCAGCCCCAGCATTTT
>TRBJ2-2|many|TRBV5-6|-
CASSLTESGELFF
TGTGCCAGCAGCTTGACAGAAAGCGGGGAGCTGTTTTTT
>TRBJ2-6|few|TRBV4-1|-
CASSLQRGGANVLTF
TGCGCCAGCAGCCTCCAGCGAGGCGGGGCCAACGTCCTGACTTTC
>TRBJ2-7|-|TRBV7-2|-
CASSPRVQATYEQYF
TGTGCCAGCAGCCCCAGGGTCCAGGCTACCTACGAGCAGTACTTC
>TRBJ2-1|few|TRBV20-1|TRBD1
CSASQGASYNEQFF
TGCAGTGCTAGTCAGGGGGCTTCCTACAATGAGCAGTTCTTC
>TRBJ2-1|-|TRBV7-8|TRBD1
CASSRLTDRGQFF
TGTGCCAGCAGTCGTCTTACCGACAGGGGACAGTTCTTC
>TRBJ2-6|few|TRBV2|TRBD1
CASSQGALSGANVLTF
TGTGCCAGCAGTCAGGGGGCCCTTTCTGGGGCCAACGTCCTGACTTTC
>TRBJ2-1|-|TRBV21-1|-
CASSKVSNEQFF
TGTGCCAGCAGCAAAGTCTCCAATGAGCAGTTCTTC
>TRBJ2-1|many|TRBV7-2|-
CASSFRETSEQFF
TGTGCCAGCAGCTTTCGGGAGACTAGTGAGCAGTTCTTC
>TRBJ2-7|few|TRBV13|-
CASSSRLGHLSNYEQYF
TGTGCCAGCAGCTCCAGACTTGGACACTTATCCAACTACGAGCAGTACTTC
>TRBJ2-1|many|TRBV12-3/TRBV12-4|TRBD2
CASSPASGRTAYNEQFF
TGTGCCAGCAGCCCCGCCAGCGGGAGGACGGCCTACAATGAGCAGTTCTTC
>TRBJ1-1|few|TRBV7-9|-
CASSLGQQNTEAFF
TGTGCCAGCAGCTTAGGACAGCAGAACACTGAAGCTTTCTTT
>TRBJ1-2|-|TRBV7-9|TRBD1
CASSQGQVYYGYTF
TGTGCCAGCAGCCAGGGACAGGTCTACTATGGCTACACCTTC
>TRBJ2-5|few|TRBV6-6|TRBD1
CASSYGDREYQETQYF
TGTGCCAGCAGTTACGGGGACAGGGAGTACCAAGAGACCCAGTACTTC
>TRBJ1-2|few|TRBV5-6|-
CASSSPGRYGYTF
TGTGCCAGCAGCTCTCCGGGACGCTATGGCTACACCTTC
>TRBJ1-6|few|TRBV2|-
CASRLTENSPLHF
TGTGCCAGCAGACTGACGGAGAATTCACCCCTCCACTTT
>TRBJ1-1|-|TRBV28|TRBD1
CASRVGTGEAFF
TGTGCCAGCAGGGTAGGGACAGGGGAAGCTTTCTTT
>TRBJ1-1|-|TRBV20-1|-
CSARDRGGAGTEAFF
TGCAGTGCTAGAGATCGTGGAGGGGCAGGGACTGAAGCTTTCTTT
>TRBJ2-3|-|TRBV11-2|-
CASRPLSGRGADTQYF
TGTGCCAGCCGACCCTTATCGGGCAGGGGCGCAGATACGCAGTATTTT
>TRBJ2-1|-|TRBV7-7|TRBD2
CASSPLMGGNNEQFF
TGTGCCAGCAGCCCGCTTATGGGGGGGAATAATGAGCAGTTCTTC
>TRBJ1-5|-|TRBV7-8|-
CASAQLNQPQHF
TGTGCCAGCGCACAGCTCAATCAGCCCCAGCATTTT
>TRBJ2-2|-|TRBV20-1|TRBD2
CSGMREVNGELFF
TGCAGTGGTATGCGGGAGGTTAACGGGGAGCTGTTTTTT
>TRBJ1-1|few|TRBV12-3/TRBV12-4|TRBD1
CASSNRQGNTEAFF
TGTGCCAGCAGTAACCGACAGGGGAACACTGAAGCTTTCTTT
>TRBJ2-5|few|TRBV7-6|TRBD1
CASSFDARDREGHKETQYF
TGTGCCAGCAGCTTCGACGCCCGGGACAGGGAAGGTCACAAAGAGACCCAGTACTTC
>TRBJ1-3|-|TRBV19|TRBD1
CASSSLKGGTGFSGNTIYF
TGTGCCAGTAGTAGTCTTAAAGGGGGGACAGGATTCTCTGGAAACACCATATATTTT
>TRBJ1-4|few|TRBV7-2|-
CASSLEAAVNEKLFF
TGTGCCAGCAGCTTAGAGGCGGCCGTGAATGAAAAACTGTTTTTT
>TRBJ1-4|-|TRBV28|TRBD1
CASKGQSLTTNEKLFF
TGTGCCAGCAAGGGACAGAGCTTAACAACTAATGAAAAACTGTTTTTT
>TRBJ1-4|-|TRBV18|-
CASSPKETDFSGNEKLFF
TGTGCCAGCTCACCAAAGGAAACTGATTTCTCTGGTAATGAAAAACTGTTTTTT
>TRBJ2-1|-|TRBV18|TRBD2
CASSPWTSGRSSYNEQFF
TGTGCCAGCTCCCCCTGGACTAGCGGGAGAAGCTCCTACAATGAGCAGTTCTTC
>TRBJ2-4|few|TRBV29-1|-
CSVMRPGVKNIQYF
TGCAGCGTTATGCGTCCGGGGGTCAAAAACATTCAGTACTTC
>TRBJ2-5|-|TRBV5-1|TRBD1
CASSHGQGAAQETQYF
TGCGCCAGCAGCCACGGACAGGGCGCAGCACAGGAGACCCAGTACTTC
>TRBJ2-1|-|TRBV7-9|-
CASSLGGLSYNEQFF
TGTGCCAGCAGCTTAGGGGGGCTTTCCTACAATGAGCAGTTCTTC
>TRBJ2-2|few|TRBV10-3|TRBD2
CAISGTTSTGELFF
TGTGCCATCAGCGGGACTACCTCGACCGGGGAGCTGTTTTTT
>TRBJ1-2|-|TRBV6-5|-
CASSYSNRDYGYTF
TGTGCCAGCAGTTACTCGAACAGGGACTATGGCTACACCTTC
>TRBJ2-7|-|TRBV30|-
CAWSYDFRSYEQYF
TGTGCCTGGAGTTACGACTTCCGCTCCTACGAGCAGTACTTC
>TRBJ2-7|-|TRBV28|-
CASSQGLSIYEQYF
TGTGCCAGCAGCCAGGGACTTTCTATCTACGAGCAGTACTTC
>TRBJ1-2|-|TRBV9|-
CASSVAMNYGYTF
TGTGCCAGCAGCGTTGCCATGAACTATGGCTACACCTTC
>TRBJ1-3|-|TRBV7-8|TRBD1
CASSLADRGDTIYF
TGTGCCAGCAGCTTAGCCGACAGGGGCGACACCATATATTTT
>TRBJ1-2|-|TRBV29-1|-
CSGGDGGYYGYTF
TGCAGCGGTGGGGACGGTGGCTACTATGGCTACACCTTC
>TRBJ2-2|-|TRBV4-1|-
CASSQDPTGTGELFF
TGCGCCAGCAGCCAAGATCCGACGGGCACCGGGGAGCTGTTTTTT
>TRBJ2-3|few|TRBV4-3|TRBD2
CASSQDPSGRADTQYF
TGCGCCAGCAGCCAAGATCCTAGCGGGAGGGCAGATACGCAGTATTTT
>TRBJ2-3|once|TRBV5-1|-
CGSSFRGSTDTQYF
TGCGGCAGCAGCTTCCGGGGGAGCACAGATACGCAGTATTTT
>TRBJ2-7|-|TRBV29-1|TRBD1
CSVDRDSNEQYF
TGCAGCGTTGATAGGGACAGCAACGAGCAGTACTTC
>TRBJ2-1|many|TRBV11-2|-
CASSLDRVANLGHEQFF
TGTGCCAGCAGCTTAGATCGAGTAGCGAACCTCGGGCATGAGCAGTTCTTC
>TRBJ2-1|-|TRBV20-1|TRBD2
CSARIGRAEDEQFF
TGCAGTGCTAGGATTGGGAGGGCCGAGGATGAGCAGTTCTTC
>TRBJ2-7|-|TRBV6-6|TRBD2
CASSYSGLAGVGEQYF
TGTGCCAGCAGTTACTCGGGTCTAGCGGGAGTTGGTGAGCAGTACTTC
>TRBJ2-2|-|TRBV9|-
CASSVGTSQVTGELFF
TGTGCCAGCAGCGTAGGTACATCTCAGGTCACCGGGGAGCTGTTTTTT
>TRBJ1-1|many|TRBV5-5|-
CASSVRVTEAFF
TGTGCCAGCAGCGTCAGGGTCACTGAAGCTTTCTTT
>TRBJ2-1|-|TRBV5-6|-
CASSPRGGAGTHYNEQFF
TGTGCCAGCAGTCCTCGAGGGGGGGCCGGGACACACTACAATGAGCAGTTCTTC
>TRBJ2-7|few|TRBV19|-
CASSMSVSSYEQYF
TGTGCCAGTAGTATGAGTGTCAGCTCCTACGAGCAGTACTTC
>TRBJ1-5|-|TRBV29-1|-
CSAQGGDGQPQHF
TGCAGCGCCCAAGGGGGAGATGGACAGCCCCAGCATTTT
>TRBJ2-1|-|TRBV12-3/TRBV12-4|-
CASTPESQSYNEQFF
TGTGCCAGCACCCCGGAATCTCAGTCCTACAATGAGCAGTTCTTC
>TRBJ1-1|few|TRBV4-2|-
CASSKVGTGPEAFF
TGTGCCAGCAGCAAGGTCGGTACAGGGCCTGAAGCTTTCTTT